This section outlines one T cell receptor (beta chain) sequence together with its context. The assay was immunoSEQ multiplex PCR, and TCRdb's table has in-frame clones only and misses some. Among some 140,000 clones, just under 95% were seen once, and the ten largest hold around 7.1%. This sample is drawn from a study of T cell responses to AZD1222 COVID-19 vaccine. Per the germline V gene, CDR1 is MNHEY and CDR2 is SVGAGI. The CDR3 has 13 residues. The V and J ends lost 7 bases and 0 bases respectively, with 10 bases between them. This receptor was obtained from an adult who received the AZD1222 COVID-19 vaccine. J is TRBJ2-7 and V is TRBV6-5; D is uncertain. Sequenced material: peripheral blood, taken 28 days after the second AZD1222 dose. CDR3: CASTPRSSYEQYF. CDR3 DNA sequence: TGTGCCAGCACTCCCAGGAGCTCCTACGAGCAGTACTTC.